This T cell receptor (beta chain) originates from a study of blood T cell repertoires in COVID-19 (dated by TCRdb to 2020 to 2021). Background on the whole study: Collaborator samples came from the United States, Italy and Spain and covered acute and convalescent phases of COVID-19. Nearly every sample came with metadata listing a de-identified subject ID, COVID-19 status, age in years and sex. The prospective study material was composed of cDNA or gDNA derived from T cells, B-cell-depleted T cells, or PBMCs. The samples were drawn from the first 160 participants of the ongoing ImmuneRACE study and from about 1,200 subjects provided by 6 global collaborators. The repertoires were released in a freely available public database meant as a resource for research on the immune response to SARS-CoV-2. HLA class I and class II types, where available, came from metadata supplied by the sample provider rather than from assay-based typing. Subjects who had been exposed to COVID-19, were actively infected with it, or had recovered from it provided the deeply sampled blood TCRbeta repertoires that made up the dataset. General conclusions and limits of the study: The amount of clinical and demographic metadata varied by source and participant and was provided uncurated.

The table lists this clone with a few counts. It lacks a known antigen. The input lacks base qualities; no much larger clone sits a single base away. TCRbeta CDR3 regions were amplified from genomic DNA by means of the immunoSEQ Assay, a bias-controlled multiplex PCR. On the authors' methods: Nucleated cell counts per sample were estimated from amplification of reference gene primers within the assay. To quantify the absolute abundance of each unique TCRbeta CDR3 rearrangement, sequence reads were collapsed and filtered. For each sample, productive Simpson clonality was calculated by taking the square root of Simpson's diversity index across productive rearrangements. The clones in this table, taken by TCRdb from immuneACCESS, are in-frame only. Not every clone is retained; where verified, under half of the shortfall comes from an unresolved V gene, and the cause of the rest is unknown. The V and J calls and the clone size are those of that table, but D and trimming were determined from the DNA. This sample has around 99,000 clones in its table, and 65% to 80% of those were observed once. The ten largest clones take up roughly 4% of the sample.

Collaborating institutions collected whole blood in K2EDTA tubes following their own protocols. For TCRbeta analysis, collaborators shipped samples as frozen whole blood, isolated PBMCs, or DNA extracted from either of those sample types. This sequence originates from a man in his sixties or seventies with acute or convalescent COVID-19. Sequenced sample: peripheral blood.

The DNA sequence reads TGCGCCAGCAACGAGGGACAGGGGGCGCCTGGCTACACCTTC. It specifies CASNEGQGAPGYTF. The rearranged chain carries TRBV10-2 and TRBJ1-2; 12 bases in the junction line up with TRBD1. Trimmed from V: 7 bases; trimmed from J: 7 bases; junction bases lacking a gene match: 7. The germline V gene yields WSHSY for CDR1 and SAAADI for CDR2. From its cysteine to its phenylalanine, the CDR3 spans 14 amino acids. Only CDR3 DNA remains: 42 bases, in frame from the first base.